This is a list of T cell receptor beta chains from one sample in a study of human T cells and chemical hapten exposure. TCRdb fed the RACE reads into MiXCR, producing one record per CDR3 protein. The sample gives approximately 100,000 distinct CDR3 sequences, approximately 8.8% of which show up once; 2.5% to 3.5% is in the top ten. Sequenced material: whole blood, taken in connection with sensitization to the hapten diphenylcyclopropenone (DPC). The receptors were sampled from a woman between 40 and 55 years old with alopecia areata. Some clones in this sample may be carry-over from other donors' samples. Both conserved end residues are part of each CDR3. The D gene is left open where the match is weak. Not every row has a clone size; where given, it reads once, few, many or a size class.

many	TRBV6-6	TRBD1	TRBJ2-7	TGTGCCAGCAGTTCGCGACAGGGACCCTACGAGCAGTACTTC	CASSSRQGPYEQYF
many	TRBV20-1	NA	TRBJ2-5	TGCAGTGCTAGAGAAGGTCGCGCGGGGCAAGAGACCCAGTACTTC	CSAREGRAGQETQYF
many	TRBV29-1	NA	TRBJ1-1	TGCAGCGTTGAAGGCCGAAAGGGAAACACTGAAGCTTTCTTT	CSVEGRKGNTEAFF
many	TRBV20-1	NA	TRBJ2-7	TGCAGTGCTACAGGGTCTAGGTACGAGCAGTACTTC	CSATGSRYEQYF
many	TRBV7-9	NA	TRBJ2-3	TGTGCCAGCAGCCGAAACGGGGCGGATACGCAGTATTTT	CASSRNGADTQYF
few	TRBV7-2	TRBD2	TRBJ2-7	TGTGCCAGCAGCGGGCGGGGGGGCTCCTACGAGCAGTACTTC	CASSGRGGSYEQYF
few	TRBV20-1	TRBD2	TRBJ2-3	TGCAGTGCTCCTGTCGCGGGGGGGCCGGGGACGCAGTATTTT	CSAPVAGGPGTQYF
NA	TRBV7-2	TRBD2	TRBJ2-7	TGTGCCAGCAGGACTCCGGGACTAGAATACGAGCAGTACTTC	CASRTPGLEYEQYF
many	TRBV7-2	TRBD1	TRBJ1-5	TGTGCCAGCAGCCTCCACGGGACAGGGGCGAATCAGCCCCAGCATTTT	CASSLHGTGANQPQHF
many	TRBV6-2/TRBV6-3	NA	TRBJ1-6	TGTGCCAGCAGTTATGCAGGGTTCGATTCACCCCTCCACTTT	CASSYAGFDSPLHF
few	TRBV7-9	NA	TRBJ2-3	TGTGCCAGCAGCGATACAGATACGCAGTATTTT	CASSDTDTQYF
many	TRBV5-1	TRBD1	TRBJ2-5	TGCGCCAGCAGCTGGGACGGGACAGTACAAGAGACCCAGTACTTC	CASSWDGTVQETQYF
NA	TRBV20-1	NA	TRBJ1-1	TGCAGTGCGAGGACAGAAGAAGCTTTCTTT	CSARTEEAFF
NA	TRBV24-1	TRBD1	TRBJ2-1	TGTGCCACCAGGAAGGGGGCGCGGGATGAGCAGTTCTTC	CATRKGARDEQFF
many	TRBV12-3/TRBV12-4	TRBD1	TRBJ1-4	TGTGCCAGCAGTTTTGGGACAGGGGGCGAAAAACTGTTTTTT	CASSFGTGGEKLFF
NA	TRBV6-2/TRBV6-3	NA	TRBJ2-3	TGTGCCAGCTCCGGGACGGCGCCTCTGACGCAGTATTTT	CASSGTAPLTQYF
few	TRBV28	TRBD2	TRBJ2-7	TGTGCCAGCAGTTTTGGGGGGGAAGACGAGCAGTACTTC	CASSFGGEDEQYF
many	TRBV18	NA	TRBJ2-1	TGTGCCAGCTCCAGGGAACTGTACAATGAGCAGTTCTTC	CASSRELYNEQFF
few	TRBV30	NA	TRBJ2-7	TGTGCCTGGACGGGGGTAAGCTCCTACGAGCAGTACTTC	CAWTGVSSYEQYF
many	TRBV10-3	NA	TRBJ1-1	TGTGCCATCAGTGCCCAGGGACAGAACACTGAAGCTTTCTTT	CAISAQGQNTEAFF
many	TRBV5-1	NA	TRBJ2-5	TGCGCCAGCAGCTTGGGCAGCGCCAAAGAGACCCAGTACTTC	CASSLGSAKETQYF
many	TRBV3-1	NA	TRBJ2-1	TGTGCCAGCAGCCAAAGCCTTGACAATGAGCAGTTCTTC	CASSQSLDNEQFF